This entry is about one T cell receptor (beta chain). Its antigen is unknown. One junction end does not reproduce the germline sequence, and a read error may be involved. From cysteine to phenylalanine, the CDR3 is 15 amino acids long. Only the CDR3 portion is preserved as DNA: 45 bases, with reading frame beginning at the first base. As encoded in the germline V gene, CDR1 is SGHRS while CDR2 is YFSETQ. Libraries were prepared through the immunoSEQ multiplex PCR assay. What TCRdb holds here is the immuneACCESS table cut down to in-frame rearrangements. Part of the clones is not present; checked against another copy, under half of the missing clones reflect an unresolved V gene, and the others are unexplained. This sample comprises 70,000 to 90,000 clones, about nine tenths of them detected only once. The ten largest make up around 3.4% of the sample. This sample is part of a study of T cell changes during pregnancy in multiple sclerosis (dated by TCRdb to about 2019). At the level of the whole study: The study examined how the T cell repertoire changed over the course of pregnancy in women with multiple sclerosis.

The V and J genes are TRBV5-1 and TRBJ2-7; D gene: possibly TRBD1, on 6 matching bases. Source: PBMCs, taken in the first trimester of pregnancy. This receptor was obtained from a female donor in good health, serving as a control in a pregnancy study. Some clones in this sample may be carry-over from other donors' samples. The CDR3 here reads CASSFSTDSSHEQYF. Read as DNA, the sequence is TGCGCCAGTAGCTTTAGCACGGACAGTTCCCACGAGCAGTACTTC.